These 26 T cell receptor beta chains came from one sample sequenced in a study of T cell responses to AZD1222 COVID-19 vaccine. Data came from immunoSEQ multiplex PCR; TCRdb stores just in-frame clones and leaves some out. The sample contains 90,000 to 130,000 clones, 80% to 95% of which appear only once. The sequencing here drew on peripheral blood, taken on day 0 of AZD1222 vaccination. Receptors were obtained from an adult in good health.

The chain couples TRBV28 to TRBJ2-7; D is unclear. Germline lookup yields CDR1 MDHEN and CDR2 SYDVKM. The CDR3 consists of 12 residues. Trimming took 0 bases from V and 6 from J, leaving 6 bases between them. In nucleotides, the CDR3 is TGTGCCAGCAGTTTATGGGGTAGCGAGCAGTACTTC. Its translation: CASSLWGSEQYF.

This chain links TRBV4-1 with TRBJ2-1; 12 nucleotides align to TRBD2. In germline, CDR1 is MGHRA, CDR2 YSYEKL. V dropped 1 base and J dropped 8; count of bases not matched to a gene: 9. This CDR3 has 17 residues. CDR3 bases: TGCGCCAGCAGCCAAGCCCCTCCTAGCGGGGGGGCCGATGAGCAGTTCTTC. Its protein product is CASSQAPPSGGADEQFF.

The gene calls are TRBV6-6 and TRBJ2-1; D possibly corresponds to TRBD1 (6 bases). V lost 6 bases and J lost 2, with 11 bases in between. The CDR3 has 14 residues. CDR1 and CDR2 from the germline V gene are MNHNY and SVGAGI (reference sequence). The CDR3 sequence is CASRHRDPYNEQFF. In DNA form, the CDR3 reads TGTGCCAGCAGACACAGGGACCCCTACAATGAGCAGTTCTTC.

V is TRBV15 and J is TRBJ2-7, with D possibly TRBD2 on 6 matching bases. Germline CDR1 reads LNHNV; CDR2 reads YYDKDF (reference sequence). This CDR3 has 16 amino acids. V was cut by 1 base and J by 4 bases, with 17 bases left in between. The CDR3 nucleotides are TGTGCCACCAGCAGAGGAAGGCAGGCAGGGAGGTACGAGCAGTACTTC. This encodes CATSRGRQAGRYEQYF. Looking up the rest from reference TRBV15 and TRBJ2-7 gives the full variable domain: DAMVIQNPRYQVTQFGKPVTLSCSQTLNHNVMYWYQQKSSQAPKLLFHYYDKDFNNEADTPDNFQSRRPNTSFCFLDIRSPGLGDTAMYLCATSRGRQAGRYEQYFGPGTRLTVT.

The CDR3 protein is CASSPPWGPGYGYTF. CDR3 nucleotide sequence: TGTGCCAGCTCACCACCTTGGGGGCCAGGCTATGGCTACACCTTC. The chain uses TRBV18 and TRBJ1-2, with a possible D match to TRBD1 (6 bases). The CDR3 is 15 amino acids. Germline V gene lookup returns CDR1 KGHSH and CDR2 LQKENI. Trimming removed 0 bases at V and 4 bases at J, with 12 bases between.

This clone was found a few times. The rearrangement uses TRBV4-1 and TRBJ1-2; TRBD1 agrees at 9 bases. This CDR3 comprises 15 residues. Germline V gives CDR1 MGHRA, CDR2 YSYEKL. The V and J ends lost 3 bases and 6 bases, in that order; junction bases with no gene match: 8. CDR3 residues: CASSHQEGQGDGYTF. For the CDR3, the DNA is TGCGCCAGCAGCCATCAAGAGGGACAGGGAGATGGCTACACCTTC.

The chain employs TRBV29-1 and TRBJ2-1; 8 bases agree with TRBD1. Germline V lookup: CDR1 SQVTM, CDR2 ANQGSEA. CDR3 length equals 15 residues. After removal of 5 bases from V and 0 bases from J, the junction contained 6 bases not matched to a gene. Here the CDR3 reads CSVIGQGLSYNEQFF. The CDR3 nucleotides read TGCAGCGTTATAGGACAGGGACTCTCCTACAATGAGCAGTTCTTC.

The V gene is TRBV6-4, the J gene TRBJ1-2, with D perhaps matching TRBD1 (6 bases). The V end lost 4 bases, the J end lost 8 bases, and 17 bases lay between the germline ends. Germline assignment: CDR1 MRHNA and CDR2 SNTAGT. The CDR3 is 14 amino acids. Here the CDR3 reads CASSAQGTAGGYTF. In nucleotides, the CDR3 is TGTGCCAGCAGTGCACAGGGAACAGCGGGAGGCTACACCTTC.

The chain links TRBV5-4 to TRBJ2-5; D is undetermined. Trimming took off 5 bases at V and 0 bases at J, with 5 bases between the two ends. The CDR3 spans 12 residues. The germline gives CDR1 SGHNT, CDR2 YYREEE (reference sequence). The DNA of the CDR3 is TGTGCCAGCAGGACAAACCAAGAGACCCAGTACTTC. Translation: CASRTNQETQYF.

The chain employs TRBV12-5 and TRBJ2-3, with 9 bases aligning to TRBD1. The CDR3 is 14 amino acids. With V trimmed by 5 bases and J by 3 bases, 3 bases remained unmatched. CDR1 and CDR2 from the germline V gene are LGHNT and FRNRAP. CDR3 sequence: CASGNGQGTDTQYF. The CDR3, as DNA: TGTGCTAGTGGTAACGGACAGGGGACAGATACGCAGTATTTT.

The chain joins TRBV5-1 to TRBJ1-1, with a tentative D call TRBD1 (6 bases). This CDR3 contains 13 residues. The V gene's germline CDR1 is SGHRS and CDR2 YFSETQ. The V end was cut by 4 bases, the J end by 11 bases, with 18 bases between. DNA for the CDR3: TGCGCCAGCAGCCCTAATATCGGGGGGGCGGCTTTCTTT. This sequence encodes CASSPNIGGAAFF.

The genes are TRBV30 and TRBJ1-3; D may be TRBD1 (6 bases). The CDR3 runs to 14 residues. V was clipped by 5 bases and J by 0 bases, with 11 bases between them. Germline CDR1 is GTSNPN and CDR2 is SVGIG (reference sequence). CDR3 residues: CAWGQSLSGNTIYF. The CDR3 DNA is TGTGCCTGGGGACAGAGCCTCTCTGGAAACACCATATATTTT.

This clone was picked up one time. The chain links TRBV10-3 to TRBJ2-1; TRBD1 is a possible D gene (6 bases). The germline gives CDR1 ENHRY, CDR2 SYGVKD. V gave up 3 bases and J gave up 7 bases, with 16 bases separating them. The CDR3 has 15 amino acids. CDR3 nucleotides: TGTGCCATCAGTGAAGATTTTGTCAGGGGAAATGAGCAGTTCTTC. Protein product: CAISEDFVRGNEQFF.

This clone was seen a single time. The chain couples TRBV27 to TRBJ1-1, with D perhaps TRBD1 (5 bases). Germline V gives CDR1 MNHEY, CDR2 SMNVEV (reference sequence). V was shortened by 2 bases and J by 1 base, with 8 bases between the two germline ends. The CDR3 has 14 amino acids. For the CDR3, the DNA is TGTGCCAGCAGTTTAAAAAGGGGGAACACTGAAGCTTTCTTT. It yields the protein CASSLKRGNTEAFF.

V usage is TRBV2 and J usage is TRBJ2-7; a possible D gene is TRBD2 (7 bases). V was pared by 8 bases and J by 4 bases, with 12 bases between. Germline-derived CDR1 and CDR2 are SNHLY and FYNNEI. This CDR3 spans 12 amino acids. The CDR3 sequence is CASLGGEYEQYF. The CDR3 bases are TGTGCCAGCTTAGGGGGGGAGTACGAGCAGTACTTC. Drawing the rest from reference TRBV2 and TRBJ2-7, the complete variable domain is EPEVTQTPSHQVTQMGQEVILRCVPISNHLYFYWYRQILGQKVEFLVSFYNNEISEKSEIFDDQFSVERPDGSNFTLKIRSTKLEDSAMYFCASLGGEYEQYFGPGTRLTVT.

In its sample, this clone was seen a few times. V and J are TRBV2 and TRBJ1-6, with D hard to call. The germline V gene encodes CDR1 SNHLY and CDR2 FYNNEI. Trimming left V 6 bases short and J 10 bases short, with 16 bases between. This CDR3 comprises 14 residues. The CDR3 spells CASSPFSQQSPLHF. In DNA, the CDR3 is TGTGCCAGCAGCCCTTTTAGCCAGCAGTCACCCCTCCACTTT.

This chain connects TRBV6-5 to TRBJ1-1, with D possibly matching TRBD1 (5 bases). V was trimmed by 7 bases and J by 2 bases, leaving 8 bases between them. CDR1 and CDR2 from the germline V gene are MNHEY and SVGAGI. This CDR3 has 12 residues. CDR3 DNA: TGTGCCAGCAAGGGACTAAACACTGAAGCTTTCTTT. Protein: CASKGLNTEAFF.

This chain uses TRBV4-1 with TRBJ1-2, with TRBD1 matching 9 bases. Per germline, CDR1 MGHRA and CDR2 YSYEKL. After removal of 4 bases from V and 2 bases from J, the junction contained 2 bases not matched to a gene. The CDR3 consists of 14 residues. The CDR3 sequence: CASSPGQGNYGYTF. In DNA form, the CDR3 reads TGCGCCAGCAGCCCGGGACAGGGAAACTATGGCTACACCTTC.

The chain uses TRBV19 and TRBJ1-1; D remains unclear. Germline lookup yields CDR1 LNHDA and CDR2 SQIVND (reference sequence). V was pared by 5 bases and J by 5 bases, with 18 bases between. CDR3 size: 15 residues. CDR3 nucleotide sequence: TGTGCCAGTAGTCCCCCCCCTTCGGGTTTTACTGAAGCTTTCTTT. Amino acid sequence: CASSPPPSGFTEAFF.

The rearrangement links TRBV5-5 to TRBJ2-5; D ambiguous. Germline V CDR1 and CDR2: SGHKS, YYEKEE (reference sequence). The CDR3 extends over 13 amino acids. V lost 0 bases, J lost 9 bases, and 12 bases lay in between. CDR3 bases: TGTGCCAGCAGCTTGGGACGGCAAATGGCCCAGTACTTC. Translating gives CASSLGRQMAQYF.

The chain carries TRBV7-9 and TRBJ2-2, with 7 bases lining up with TRBD2. The CDR3 is 16 amino acids. J lost 1 base, V lost 5 bases, and 7 bases had no gene match. Germline V gives CDR1 SEHNR, CDR2 FQNEAQ (reference sequence). CDR3 nucleotide sequence: TGTGCCAGCAGCCCGACGGGGGGAATGAACACCGGGGAGCTGTTTTTT. Its protein is CASSPTGGMNTGELFF. The variable domain in full, with the rest retrieved from reference TRBV7-9 and TRBJ2-2, is DTGVSQNPRHKITKRGQNVTFRCDPISEHNRLYWYRQTLGQGPEFLTYFQNEAQLEKSRLLSDRFSAERPKGSFSTLEIQRTEQGDSAMYLCASSPTGGMNTGELFFGEGSRLTVL.

The J gene is TRBJ1-5, the V gene TRBV15, with no clear D. The CDR3 is 14 amino acids. The germline gives CDR1 LNHNV, CDR2 YYDKDF (reference sequence). Trimming took 0 bases from V and 4 from J, leaving 7 bases between them. CDR3 sequence: CATSRDVGNQPQHF. The CDR3 DNA sequence: TGTGCCACCAGCAGAGATGTAGGGAATCAGCCCCAGCATTTT.

The gene calls are TRBV28 and TRBJ2-2; 14 bases line up with TRBD2. The CDR3 spans 17 residues. The germline CDR1 and CDR2 sequences are MDHEN and SYDVKM. V shed 0 bases, J shed 6 bases, and the junction held 3 bases outside the gene matches. The CDR3 protein is CASSLWRLAGGPGELFF. CDR3 coding DNA: TGTGCCAGCAGTTTATGGCGACTAGCGGGGGGGCCCGGGGAGCTGTTTTTT. Drawing the rest from reference TRBV28 and TRBJ2-2, the complete variable domain is DVKVTQSSRYLVKRTGEKVFLECVQDMDHENMFWYRQDPGLGLRLIYFSYDVKMKEKGDIPEGYSVSREKKERFSLILESASTNQTSMYLCASSLWRLAGGPGELFFGEGSRLTVL.

The genes are TRBV18 and TRBJ1-2; D gene ambiguous. This CDR3 contains 13 residues. V was pared by 3 bases and J by 3 bases, with 8 bases between. The germline V gene encodes CDR1 KGHSH and CDR2 LQKENI. CDR3 nucleotides: TGTGCCAGCTCACCGAAAGACGACTATGGCTACACCTTC. It codes for CASSPKDDYGYTF. The complete variable domain, with remaining parts taken from reference TRBV18 and TRBJ1-2, reads NAGVMQNPRHLVRRRGQEARLRCSPMKGHSHVYWYRQLPEEGLKFMVYLQKENIIDESGMPKERFSAEFPKEGPSILRIQQVVRGDSAAYFCASSPKDDYGYTFGSGTRLTVV.

In its sample, this clone was seen a few times. In nucleotides, the CDR3 is TGCGCCAGCAGCGCCCATCAGGGGGAAACTGAAGCTTTCTTT. Translation: CASSAHQGETEAFF. The V gene is TRBV5-1, the J gene TRBJ1-1, with 7 bases fitting TRBD1. CDR1 and CDR2 (germline): SGHRS, YFSETQ. The CDR3 loop spans 14 amino acids. Trimming removed 4 bases from V and 5 bases from J; junction bases left unmatched: 8.

The V call is TRBV2, the J call TRBJ1-5, with 7 bases identical to TRBD1. V lost 4 bases to trimming and J lost 2 bases; unmatched junction nucleotides: 5. Germline values: CDR1 SNHLY, CDR2 FYNNEI. CDR3 length: 15 amino acids. The CDR3 nucleotides read TGTGCCAGCAGTGGCTCAGGGGGTGGCAATCAGCCCCAGCATTTT. Translation: CASSGSGGGNQPQHF.